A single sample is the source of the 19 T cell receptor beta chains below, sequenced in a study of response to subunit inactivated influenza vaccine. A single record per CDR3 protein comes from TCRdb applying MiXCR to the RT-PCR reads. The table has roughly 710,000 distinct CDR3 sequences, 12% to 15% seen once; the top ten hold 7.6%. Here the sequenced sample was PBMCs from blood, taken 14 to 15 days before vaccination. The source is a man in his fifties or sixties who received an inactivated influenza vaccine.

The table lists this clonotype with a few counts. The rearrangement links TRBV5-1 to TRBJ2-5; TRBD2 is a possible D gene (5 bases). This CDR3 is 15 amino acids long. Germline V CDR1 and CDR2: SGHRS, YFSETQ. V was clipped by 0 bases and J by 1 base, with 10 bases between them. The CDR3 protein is CASSLGAAVQETQYF. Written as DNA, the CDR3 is TGCGCCAGCAGCTTGGGGGCAGCGGTCCAAGAGACCCAGTACTTC.

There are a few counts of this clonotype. CDR3 sequence (DNA): TGCGCCAGCAGCTTAGCGCGGACTAGAAGCACAGATACGCAGTATTTT. Translation gives CASSLARTRSTDTQYF. The genes are TRBV5-1 and TRBJ2-3, with TRBD2 matching 7 bases. Germline assignment: CDR1 SGHRS and CDR2 YFSETQ. CDR3 length: 16 residues. The V and J ends lost 2 bases and 0 bases, in that order; junction bases with no gene match: 6.

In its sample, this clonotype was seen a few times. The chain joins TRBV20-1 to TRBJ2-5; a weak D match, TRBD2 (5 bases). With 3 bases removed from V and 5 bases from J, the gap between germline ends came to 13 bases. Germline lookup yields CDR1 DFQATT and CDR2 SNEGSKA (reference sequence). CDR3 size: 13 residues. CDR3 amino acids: CSARAGRVETQYF. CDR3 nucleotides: TGCAGTGCTAGGGCGGGCAGAGTTGAGACCCAGTACTTC.

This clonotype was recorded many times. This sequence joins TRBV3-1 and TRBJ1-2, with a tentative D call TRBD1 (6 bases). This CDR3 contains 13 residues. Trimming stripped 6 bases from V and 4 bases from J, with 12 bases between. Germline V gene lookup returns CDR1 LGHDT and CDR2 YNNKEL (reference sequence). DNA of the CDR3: TGTGCCAGCAGTTACAGGGCCCTCTATGGCTACACCTTC. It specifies CASSYRALYGYTF. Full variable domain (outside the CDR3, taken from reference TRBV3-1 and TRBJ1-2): DTAVSQTPKYLVTQMGNDKSIKCEQNLGHDTMYWYKQDSKKFLKIMFSYNNKELIINETVPNRFSPKSPDKAHLNLHINSLELGDSAVYFCASSYRALYGYTFGSGTRLTVV.

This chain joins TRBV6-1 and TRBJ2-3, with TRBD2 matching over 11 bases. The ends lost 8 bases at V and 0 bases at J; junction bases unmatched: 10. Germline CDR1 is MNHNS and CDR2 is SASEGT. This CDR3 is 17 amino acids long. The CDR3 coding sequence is TGTGCCAGCCGATCCGGGACTAGCGGACTTAGCACAGATACGCAGTATTTT. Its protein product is CASRSGTSGLSTDTQYF.

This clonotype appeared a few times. The DNA of the CDR3 is TGTGCCAGCAGCATCCGGGACAGTCTCAATGAGCAGTTCTTC. Its protein is CASSIRDSLNEQFF. The genes are TRBV7-2 and TRBJ2-1; 7 bases agree with TRBD1. J gave up 6 bases and V 5 bases, and 7 bases lay outside the gene matches. CDR1 and CDR2 from the germline V gene are SGHTA and FQGNSA. The CDR3 consists of 14 residues.

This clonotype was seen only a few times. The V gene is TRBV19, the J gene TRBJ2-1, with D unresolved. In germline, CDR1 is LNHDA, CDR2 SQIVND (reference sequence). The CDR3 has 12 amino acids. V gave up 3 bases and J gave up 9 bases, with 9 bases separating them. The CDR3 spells CASSMSRGEQFF. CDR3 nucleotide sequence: TGTGCCAGTAGTATGTCGCGTGGTGAGCAGTTCTTC.

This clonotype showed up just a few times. CDR3 sequence: CACPPGPANTGELFF. The DNA for the CDR3 is TGTGCCTGCCCTCCGGGACCCGCGAACACCGGGGAGCTGTTTTTT. This chain joins TRBV2 and TRBJ2-2; D assignment may be TRBD1 or TRBD2 (5 bases each). There are 15 residues in the CDR3. The V gene's germline CDR1 is SNHLY and CDR2 FYNNEI. Trimming removed 11 bases from V and 0 bases from J, with 16 bases in between. The whole variable domain, remainder taken from reference TRBV2 and TRBJ2-2, is EPEVTQTPSHQVTQMGQEVILRCVPISNHLYFYWYRQILGQKVEFLVSFYNNEISEKSEIFDDQFSVERPDGSNFTLKIRSTKLEDSAMYFCACPPGPANTGELFFGEGSRLTVL.

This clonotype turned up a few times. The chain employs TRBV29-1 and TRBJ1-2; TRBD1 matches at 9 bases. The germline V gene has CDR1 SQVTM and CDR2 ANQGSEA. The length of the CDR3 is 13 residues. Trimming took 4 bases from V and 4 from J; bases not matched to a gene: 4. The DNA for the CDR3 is TGCAGCGTTGGGGACAGGGAGTCCTATGGCTACACCTTC. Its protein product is CSVGDRESYGYTF.

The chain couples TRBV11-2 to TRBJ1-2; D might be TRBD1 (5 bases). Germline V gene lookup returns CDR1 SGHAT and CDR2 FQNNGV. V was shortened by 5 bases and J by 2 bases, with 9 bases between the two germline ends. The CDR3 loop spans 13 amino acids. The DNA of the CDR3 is TGTGCCAGCAGCCGTTCAGGGAACTATGGCTACACCTTC. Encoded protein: CASSRSGNYGYTF.

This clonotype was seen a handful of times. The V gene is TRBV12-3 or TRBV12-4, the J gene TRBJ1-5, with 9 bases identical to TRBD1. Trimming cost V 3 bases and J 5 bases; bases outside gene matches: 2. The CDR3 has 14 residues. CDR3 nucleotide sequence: TGTGCCAGCAGTTTCCGACAGGGGGATCAGCCCCAGCATTTT. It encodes CASSFRQGDQPQHF.

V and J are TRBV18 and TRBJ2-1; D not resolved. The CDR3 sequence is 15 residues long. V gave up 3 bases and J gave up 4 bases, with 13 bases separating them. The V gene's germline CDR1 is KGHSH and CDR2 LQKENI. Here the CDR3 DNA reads TGTGCCAGCTCACCTAGGGATGAGGCTTACAATGAGCAGTTCTTC. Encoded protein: CASSPRDEAYNEQFF. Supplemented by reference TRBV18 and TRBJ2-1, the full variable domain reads NAGVMQNPRHLVRRRGQEARLRCSPMKGHSHVYWYRQLPEEGLKFMVYLQKENIIDESGMPKERFSAEFPKEGPSILRIQQVVRGDSAAYFCASSPRDEAYNEQFFGPGTRLTVL.

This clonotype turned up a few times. In DNA form, the CDR3 reads TGCAGCGTGGGGGGCTACCAAGCAGAGACCCAGTACTTC. It yields the protein CSVGGYQAETQYF. V usage is TRBV29-1 and J usage is TRBJ2-5; D tentatively fits TRBD1 or TRBD2 (6 bases each). The CDR3 is 13 amino acids. V was shortened by 6 bases and J by 4 bases, with 15 bases between the two germline ends. In germline, CDR1 is SQVTM, CDR2 ANQGSEA.

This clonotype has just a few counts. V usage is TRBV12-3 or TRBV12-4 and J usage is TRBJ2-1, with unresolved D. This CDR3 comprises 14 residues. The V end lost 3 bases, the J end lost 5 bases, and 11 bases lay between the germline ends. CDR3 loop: CASSFGPPNNEQFF. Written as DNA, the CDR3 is TGTGCCAGCAGTTTTGGTCCCCCGAACAATGAGCAGTTCTTC.

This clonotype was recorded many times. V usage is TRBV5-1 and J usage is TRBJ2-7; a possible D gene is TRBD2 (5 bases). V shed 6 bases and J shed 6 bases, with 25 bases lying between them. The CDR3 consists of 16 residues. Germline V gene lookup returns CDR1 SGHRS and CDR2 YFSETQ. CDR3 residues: CASKGPGSEASSEQYF. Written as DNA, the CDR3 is TGCGCCAGCAAAGGCCCGGGATCGGAAGCGTCGTCCGAGCAGTACTTC.

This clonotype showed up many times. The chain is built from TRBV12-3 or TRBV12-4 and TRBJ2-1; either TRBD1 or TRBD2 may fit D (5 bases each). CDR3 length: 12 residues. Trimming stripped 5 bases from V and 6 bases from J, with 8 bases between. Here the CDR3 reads CASSRDRNEQFF. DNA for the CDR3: TGTGCCAGCAGTCGGGACCGCAATGAGCAGTTCTTC.

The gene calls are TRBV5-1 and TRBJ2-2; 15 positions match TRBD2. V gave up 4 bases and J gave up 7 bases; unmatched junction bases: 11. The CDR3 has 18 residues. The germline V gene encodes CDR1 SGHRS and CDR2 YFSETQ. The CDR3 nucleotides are TGCGCCAGCAGCGGCCGGACTAGCGGGAGGGCCGTTAGCGGGGAGCTGTTTTTT. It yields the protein CASSGRTSGRAVSGELFF.

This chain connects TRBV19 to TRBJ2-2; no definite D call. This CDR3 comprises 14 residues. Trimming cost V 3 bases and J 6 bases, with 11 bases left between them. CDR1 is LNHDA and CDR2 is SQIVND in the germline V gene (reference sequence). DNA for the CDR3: TGTGCCAGTAGTATCTTTGAGCGACCCGGGGAGCTGTTTTTT. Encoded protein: CASSIFERPGELFF.

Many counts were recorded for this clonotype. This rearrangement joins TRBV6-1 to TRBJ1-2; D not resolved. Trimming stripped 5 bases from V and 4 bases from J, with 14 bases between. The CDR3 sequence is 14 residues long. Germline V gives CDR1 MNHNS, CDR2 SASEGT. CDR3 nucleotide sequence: TGTGCCAGCAGTCAAGGGTCCGCCTTCTATGGCTACACCTTC. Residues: CASSQGSAFYGYTF.